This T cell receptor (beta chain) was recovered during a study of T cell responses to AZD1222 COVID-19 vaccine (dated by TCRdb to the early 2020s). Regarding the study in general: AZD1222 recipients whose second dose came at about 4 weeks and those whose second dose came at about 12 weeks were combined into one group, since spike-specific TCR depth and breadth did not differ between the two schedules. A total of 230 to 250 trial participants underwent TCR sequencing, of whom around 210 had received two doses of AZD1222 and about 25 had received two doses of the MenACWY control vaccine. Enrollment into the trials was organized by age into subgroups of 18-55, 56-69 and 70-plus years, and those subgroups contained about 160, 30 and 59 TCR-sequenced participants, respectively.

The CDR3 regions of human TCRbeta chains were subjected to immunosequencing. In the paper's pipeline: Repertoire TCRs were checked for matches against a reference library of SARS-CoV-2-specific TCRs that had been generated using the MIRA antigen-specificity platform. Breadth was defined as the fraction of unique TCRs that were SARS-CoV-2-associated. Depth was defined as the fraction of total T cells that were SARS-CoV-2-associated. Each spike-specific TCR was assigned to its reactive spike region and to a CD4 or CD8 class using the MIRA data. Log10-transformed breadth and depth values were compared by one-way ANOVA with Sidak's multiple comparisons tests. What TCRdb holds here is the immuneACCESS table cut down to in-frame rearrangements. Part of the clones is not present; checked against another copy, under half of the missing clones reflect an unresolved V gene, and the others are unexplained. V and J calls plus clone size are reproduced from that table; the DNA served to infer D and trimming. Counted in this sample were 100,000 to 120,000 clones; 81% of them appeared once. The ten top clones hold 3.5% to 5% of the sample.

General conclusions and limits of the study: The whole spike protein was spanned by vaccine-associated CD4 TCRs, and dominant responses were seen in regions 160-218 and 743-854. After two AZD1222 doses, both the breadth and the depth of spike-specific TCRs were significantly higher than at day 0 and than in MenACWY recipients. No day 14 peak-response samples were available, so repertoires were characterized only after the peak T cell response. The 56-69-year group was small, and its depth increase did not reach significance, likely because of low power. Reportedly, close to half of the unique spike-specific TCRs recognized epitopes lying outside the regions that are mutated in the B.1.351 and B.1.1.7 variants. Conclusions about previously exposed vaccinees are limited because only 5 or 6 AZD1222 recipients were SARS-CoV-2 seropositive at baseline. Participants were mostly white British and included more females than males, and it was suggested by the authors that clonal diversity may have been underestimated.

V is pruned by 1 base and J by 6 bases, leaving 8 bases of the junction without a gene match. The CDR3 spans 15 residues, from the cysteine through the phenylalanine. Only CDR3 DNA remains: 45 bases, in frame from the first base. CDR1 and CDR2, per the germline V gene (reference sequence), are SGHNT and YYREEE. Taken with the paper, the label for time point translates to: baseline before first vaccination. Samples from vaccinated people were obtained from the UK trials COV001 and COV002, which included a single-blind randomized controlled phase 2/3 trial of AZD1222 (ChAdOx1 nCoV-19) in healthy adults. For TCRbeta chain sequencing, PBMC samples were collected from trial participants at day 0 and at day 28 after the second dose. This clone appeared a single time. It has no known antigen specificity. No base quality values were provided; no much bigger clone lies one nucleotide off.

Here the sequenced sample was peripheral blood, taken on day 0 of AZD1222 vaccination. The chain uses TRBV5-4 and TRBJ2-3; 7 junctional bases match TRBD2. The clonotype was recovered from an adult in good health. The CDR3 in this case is CASSLYKRGGDTQYF. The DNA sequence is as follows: TGTGCCAGCAGCTTGTATAAGCGGGGCGGGGATACGCAGTATTTT. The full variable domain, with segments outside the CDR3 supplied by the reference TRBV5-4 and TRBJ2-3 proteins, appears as ETGVTQSPTHLIKTRGQQVTLRCSSQSGHNTVSWYQQALGQGPQFIFQYYREEENGRGNFPPRFSGLQFPNYSSELNVNALELDDSALYLCASSLYKRGGDTQYFGPGTRLTVL.